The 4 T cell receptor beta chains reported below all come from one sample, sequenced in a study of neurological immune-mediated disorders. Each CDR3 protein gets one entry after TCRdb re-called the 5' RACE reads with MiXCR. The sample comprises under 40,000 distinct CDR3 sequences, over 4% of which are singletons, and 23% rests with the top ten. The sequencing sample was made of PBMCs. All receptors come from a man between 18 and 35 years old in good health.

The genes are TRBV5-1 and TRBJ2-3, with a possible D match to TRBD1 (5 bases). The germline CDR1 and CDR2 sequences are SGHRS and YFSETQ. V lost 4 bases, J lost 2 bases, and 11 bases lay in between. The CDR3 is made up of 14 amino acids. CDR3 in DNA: TGCGCCAGCAGCGACCAGGGCTACACAGATACGCAGTATTTT. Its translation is CASSDQGYTDTQYF.

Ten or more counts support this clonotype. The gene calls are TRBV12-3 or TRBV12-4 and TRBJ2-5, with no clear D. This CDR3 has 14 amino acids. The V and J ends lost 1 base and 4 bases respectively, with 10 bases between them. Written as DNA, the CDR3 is TGTGCCAGCAGTTTAGGCACCTTGGGAGAGACCCAGTACTTC. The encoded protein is CASSLGTLGETQYF.

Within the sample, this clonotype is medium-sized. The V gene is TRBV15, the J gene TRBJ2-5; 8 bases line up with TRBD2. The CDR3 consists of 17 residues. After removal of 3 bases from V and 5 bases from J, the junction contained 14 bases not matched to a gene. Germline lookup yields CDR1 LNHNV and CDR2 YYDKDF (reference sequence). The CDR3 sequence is CATSSNPGGTSQETQYF. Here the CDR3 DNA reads TGTGCCACCAGCAGCAACCCCGGAGGGACTAGTCAGGAGACCCAGTACTTC.

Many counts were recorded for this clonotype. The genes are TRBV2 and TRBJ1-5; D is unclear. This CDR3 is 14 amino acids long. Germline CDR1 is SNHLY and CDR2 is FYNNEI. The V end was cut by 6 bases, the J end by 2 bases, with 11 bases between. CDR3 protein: CASRGRQGNQPQHF. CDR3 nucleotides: TGTGCCAGCAGAGGTCGGCAGGGCAATCAGCCCCAGCATTTT.